This T cell receptor (beta chain) was captured in a study of blood T cell repertoires in COVID-19. At the level of the study: Sample material is recorded as cDNA or gDNA derived from T cells, B-cell-depleted T cells, or PBMCs.

The repertoire was sequenced with immunoSEQ multiplex PCR; TCRdb's copy has only in-frame clones and lacks some. This table holds about 47,000 clones, around 80% found once. Germline trimming cut 5 bases from V and 10 bases from J; bases unmatched to any gene: 7. From germline, CDR1 is LNHDA and CDR2 SQIVND (reference sequence). The CDR3 has 14 amino acids. The chain uses TRBV19 and TRBJ1-6; 8 nucleotides align to TRBD1. This TCR derives from a man in his 60s with acute or convalescent COVID-19. The sample comprised peripheral blood. CDR3 bases: TGTGCCAGTAGTGCCGACAGGGGCTACTCACCCCTCCACTTT. This sequence encodes CASSADRGYSPLHF.